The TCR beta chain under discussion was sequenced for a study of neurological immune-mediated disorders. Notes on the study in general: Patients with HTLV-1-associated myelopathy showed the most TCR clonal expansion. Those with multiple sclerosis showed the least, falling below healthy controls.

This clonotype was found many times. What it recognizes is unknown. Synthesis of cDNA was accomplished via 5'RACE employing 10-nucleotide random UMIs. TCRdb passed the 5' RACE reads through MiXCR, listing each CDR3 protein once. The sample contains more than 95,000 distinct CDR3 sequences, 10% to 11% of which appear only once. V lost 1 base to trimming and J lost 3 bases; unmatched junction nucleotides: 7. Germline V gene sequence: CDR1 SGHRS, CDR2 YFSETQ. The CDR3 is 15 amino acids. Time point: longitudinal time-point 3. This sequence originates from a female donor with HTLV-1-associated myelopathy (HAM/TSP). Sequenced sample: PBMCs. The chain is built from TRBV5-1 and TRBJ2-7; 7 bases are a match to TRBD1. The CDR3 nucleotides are TGCGCCAGCAGCTTGAATCAGGGGGATCTCTACGAGCAGTACTTC. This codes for CASSLNQGDLYEQYF.